The 23 T cell receptor beta chains reported below all come from one sample, sequenced in a study of cytomegalovirus exposure and HLA in healthy donors (TCRdb year 2017). The receptor library was made with the immunoSEQ multiplex PCR assay. A mixture of 60 forward primers for TCR Vbeta segments and 13 reverse primers for TCR Jbeta segments was used in the multiplex PCR. TCRdb re-hosts the immuneACCESS table, in-frame sequences only. Its copies lack some clones; in the studies checked, an unresolved V gene accounts for under half of them, and the cause for the rest is not known. The sample profile shows approximately 120,000 clones; about 80% of them were found once. Roughly 2% of the sample belongs to the ten largest clones. Sequences were obtained from PBMCs. The receptor source for this set is a man in his late teens or twenties in good health and CMV-seronegative.

This chain's CDR3 is CAISETDEQYF. The CDR3 region has the DNA TGTGCCATCAGTGAAACGGACGAGCAGTACTTC. The chain links TRBV10-3 to TRBJ2-7; D call uncertain. Germline V CDR1 and CDR2: ENHRY, SYGVKD. CDR3 size: 11 residues. V lost 3 bases and J lost 5, with 5 bases in between.

To note about this clone: The same CDR3 is also encoded by other DNA sequences in this sample. The chain uses TRBV27 and TRBJ2-7; 9 nucleotides align to TRBD2. Trimming took 2 bases from V and 2 from J; bases not matched to a gene: 4. Germline V gives CDR1 MNHEY, CDR2 SMNVEV (reference sequence). There are 15 residues in the CDR3. CDR3 sequence: CASSLRGGGAYEQYF. The CDR3 nucleotides read TGTGCCAGCAGTTTACGGGGCGGGGGGGCCTACGAGCAGTACTTC.

V is TRBV6-5 and J is TRBJ1-1; perhaps TRBD1 as D (5 bases). In germline, CDR1 is MNHEY, CDR2 SVGAGI. V was cut by 5 bases and J by 2 bases, with 12 bases left in between. The CDR3 runs to 14 residues. The CDR3, as DNA: TGTGCCAGCAGTAACCTCCAGGGTAACACTGAAGCTTTCTTT. This translates into CASSNLQGNTEAFF.

This clone has a single count. V gene TRBV9 combines with J gene TRBJ2-1, with a possible D match to TRBD2 (6 bases). This CDR3 is 15 amino acids long. Germline V gives CDR1 SGDLS, CDR2 YYNGEE. V dropped 0 bases and J dropped 0 bases, with 7 bases sitting between them. The CDR3 sequence is CASSVVGGSYNEQFF. CDR3 sequence (DNA): TGTGCCAGCAGCGTAGTCGGGGGCTCCTACAATGAGCAGTTCTTC. Variable domain in full (rest from reference TRBV9 and TRBJ2-1): DSGVTQTPKHLITATGQRVTLRCSPRSGDLSVYWYQQSLDQGLQFLIQYYNGEERAKGNILERFSAQQFPDLHSELNLSSLELGDSALYFCASSVVGGSYNEQFFGPGTRLTVL.

This chain links TRBV10-3 with TRBJ2-5, with TRBD1 identical over 11 bases. This CDR3 spans 16 amino acids. Per germline, CDR1 ENHRY and CDR2 SYGVKD. The ends lost 4 bases at V and 0 bases at J; junction bases unmatched: 4. In nucleotides, the CDR3 is TGTGCCATCAGTGTCGGGACAGGGGGGAACCAAGAGACCCAGTACTTC. This codes for CAISVGTGGNQETQYF.

V gene TRBV10-2 combines with J gene TRBJ2-5, with D unclear. The germline gives CDR1 WSHSY, CDR2 SAAADI. V lost 4 bases and J 3 bases, leaving 15 bases between the germline ends. CDR3 size: 15 residues. In DNA, the CDR3 is TGCGCCAGCAGTGGGAGAGGAGTTACCGAAGAGACCCAGTACTTC. Protein sequence: CASSGRGVTEETQYF.

J is TRBJ2-7 and V is TRBV6-6, with D possibly TRBD1 on 6 matching bases. Germline V gene data show CDR1 as MNHNY and CDR2 as SVGAGI (reference sequence). With 2 bases removed from V and 3 bases from J, the gap between germline ends came to 11 bases. The CDR3 has 14 amino acids. The CDR3 DNA is TGTGCCAGCAGTTACCGGGACACTAACTACGAGCAGTACTTC. Its translation is CASSYRDTNYEQYF.

The chain links TRBV11-2 to TRBJ2-2; 7 bases map to TRBD1. The CDR3 loop spans 16 amino acids. The germline V gene encodes CDR1 SGHAT and CDR2 FQNNGV. J was trimmed by 0 bases and V by 2 bases; bases with no gene match: 3. CDR3 amino acids: CASSLTGTANTGELFF. CDR3 DNA sequence: TGTGCCAGCAGCTTAACCGGGACAGCGAACACCGGGGAGCTGTTTTTT.

This clone came up a few times. The V and J genes are TRBV7-2 and TRBJ1-2, with a tentative D call TRBD1 (6 bases). Trimming shortened V by 7 bases and J by 0 bases, and 12 bases separated the two germline ends. Germline V gives CDR1 SGHTA, CDR2 FQGNSA. The length of the CDR3 is 14 residues. DNA for the CDR3: TGTGCCAGCAACCGAGGGGACACTAACTATGGCTACACCTTC. Translated: CASNRGDTNYGYTF.

V and J are TRBV6-4 and TRBJ2-1, with TRBD2 matching 10 bases. CDR3 length: 15 amino acids. V dropped 2 bases and J dropped 6; count of bases not matched to a gene: 4. Germline CDR1 MRHNA, CDR2 SNTAGT. The CDR3 is CASSDGLAETNEQFF. Here the CDR3 DNA reads TGTGCCAGCAGTGACGGACTAGCGGAAACCAATGAGCAGTTCTTC.

This chain links TRBV2 with TRBJ1-2, with a tentative D call TRBD1 (5 bases). CDR3 size: 13 residues. V gave up 8 bases and J gave up 4 bases, with 14 bases separating them. Germline V gene sequence: CDR1 SNHLY, CDR2 FYNNEI. The CDR3 reads CASRAGRSYGYTF. The CDR3 nucleotides are TGTGCCAGCCGGGCAGGGAGGTCCTATGGCTACACCTTC. Supplemented by reference TRBV2 and TRBJ1-2, the full variable domain reads EPEVTQTPSHQVTQMGQEVILRCVPISNHLYFYWYRQILGQKVEFLVSFYNNEISEKSEIFDDQFSVERPDGSNFTLKIRSTKLEDSAMYFCASRAGRSYGYTFGSGTRLTVV.

V gene TRBV5-1 combines with J gene TRBJ1-2; tentatively, D is TRBD1 (5 bases). V was clipped by 5 bases and J by 6 bases, with 14 bases between them. Germline V lookup: CDR1 SGHRS, CDR2 YFSETQ. The length of the CDR3 is 13 residues. CDR3 coding DNA: TGCGCCAGCAGGGGGCGGGAGATGGATGGCTACACCTTC. It is translated as CASRGREMDGYTF.

V is TRBV15 and J is TRBJ1-1; 7 nucleotides align to TRBD1. Germline CDR1 reads LNHNV; CDR2 reads YYDKDF (reference sequence). Trimming took 0 bases from V and 5 from J; bases not matched to a gene: 6. The CDR3 is 15 residues long. CDR3 DNA sequence: TGTGCCACCAGCAGAGAGGGCGCCAGGGGGACTGAAGCTTTCTTT. This encodes CATSREGARGTEAFF.

The V gene is TRBV11-2, the J gene TRBJ2-2; 11 bases map to TRBD2. CDR3 length: 19 amino acids. Germline lookup yields CDR1 SGHAT and CDR2 FQNNGV. V lost 6 bases, J lost 2 bases, and 14 bases stayed unmatched. The CDR3 region is CASSKGTSGDLTNTGELFF. The CDR3 coding sequence is TGTGCCAGCAGTAAAGGGACTAGCGGAGACCTTACTAACACCGGGGAGCTGTTTTTT.

This chain uses TRBV10-3 with TRBJ2-7; D is ambiguous. Germline assignment: CDR1 ENHRY and CDR2 SYGVKD. The CDR3 has 14 residues. Between the trimmed V and J ends, which lost 6 bases and 3 bases, there was a span of 15 bases. CDR3 in amino acids: CAIRKQSNSYEQYF. CDR3 DNA sequence: TGTGCCATCAGAAAACAGAGCAACAGCTACGAGCAGTACTTC.

This chain uses TRBV19 with TRBJ2-3; perhaps TRBD1 as D (5 bases). Deletions cut 1 base from V and 3 bases from J, with 11 bases between. This CDR3 contains 15 residues. Germline lookup yields CDR1 LNHDA and CDR2 SQIVND (reference sequence). The CDR3 nucleotides read TGTGCCAGTAGTATAGCCGGCAGGGAAACAGATACGCAGTATTTT. It yields the protein CASSIAGRETDTQYF.

V usage is TRBV6-1 and J usage is TRBJ1-6, with a possible D match to TRBD1 (6 bases). Germline values: CDR1 MNHNS, CDR2 SASEGT. There are 15 residues in the CDR3. V was shortened by 6 bases and J by 7 bases, with 16 bases between the two germline ends. The CDR3 DNA is TGTGCCAGCAGCGCCCCAACAGGGCCAAATTCACCCCTCCACTTT. Protein: CASSAPTGPNSPLHF.

The chain is built from TRBV6-5 and TRBJ1-5; 8 nucleotides align to TRBD1. Germline V CDR1 and CDR2: MNHEY, SVGAGI. This CDR3 spans 14 amino acids. Trimming took 6 bases from V and 7 from J; bases not matched to a gene: 8. CDR3 region: CASRIDRGGQPQHF. Written as DNA, the CDR3 is TGTGCCAGCAGAATCGACAGGGGTGGGCAGCCCCAGCATTTT.

The chain recombines TRBV21-1 with TRBJ2-7; the DNA was not used to check the table's D call, TRBD2. TRBV21-1 is noted as a pseudogene. This CDR3 comprises 10 residues. DNA for the CDR3: TGTGCCAGCAGCAACCCTAGCGAGTACTTC. As protein: CASSNPSEYF.

The chain joins TRBV25-1 to TRBJ2-5; D unresolved. The germline CDR1 and CDR2 sequences are MGHDK and SYGVNS. V was trimmed by 3 bases and J by 3 bases, leaving 14 bases between them. The CDR3 contains 15 residues. In DNA, the CDR3 is TGTGCCAGCAGTGACCCCCGGAGAGTTGAAGAGACCCAGTACTTC. Translation: CASSDPRRVEETQYF.

This rearrangement joins TRBV4-1 to TRBJ2-3; 7 positions match TRBD1. The CDR3 covers 13 residues. With V trimmed by 3 bases and J by 4 bases, 1 base remained unmatched. Germline V gene lookup returns CDR1 MGHRA and CDR2 YSYEKL. The CDR3 reads CASSHQGADTQYF. The CDR3 nucleotides are TGCGCCAGCAGCCATCAGGGGGCAGATACGCAGTATTTT.

CDR3 amino acids: CASSRQGNTGELFF. CDR3 nucleotides: TGTGCCAGCAGCCGACAGGGGAACACCGGGGAGCTGTTTTTT. The genes are TRBV6-5 and TRBJ2-2; 7 nucleotides agree with TRBD1. Germline values: CDR1 MNHEY, CDR2 SVGAGI. Germline trimming cut 6 bases from V and 1 base from J; bases unmatched to any gene: 2. The CDR3 is made up of 14 amino acids.

The CDR3 region is CASSETAGGPETQYF. The CDR3 bases are TGTGCCAGCAGTGAAACAGCGGGGGGGCCCGAGACCCAGTACTTC. The chain links TRBV6-1 to TRBJ2-5, with TRBD2 matching over 10 bases. Germline V gene lookup returns CDR1 MNHNS and CDR2 SASEGT. V lost 2 bases to trimming and J lost 5 bases; unmatched junction nucleotides: 5. This CDR3 comprises 15 residues.